This is a list of T cell receptor beta chains from one sample in a study of technical replicates of blood from several donors. Here immunoSEQ multiplex PCR was the method, and the copy in TCRdb shows in-frame clones only, minus some. The sample includes about 66,000 clones, more than 75% of them seen just once. The sequencing input was PBMCs. The receptors come from a human donor in good health. Some clones in this sample may be carry-over from other donors' samples. The CDR3 runs from the conserved cysteine through the conserved F or W. Each record gives: D gene, V gene, clone size, J gene, CDR3 DNA, CDR3 protein. A D gene is named only where the DNA matches it firmly. Size is omitted from some rows. Given values are once, few, many or a class for expanded clones.

D gene: TRBD1; V gene: TRBV6-5; clone size: NA; J gene: TRBJ1-2; CDR3 DNA: TGTGCCAGCCAAAATACCCCGGGACAGCTCTATGGCTACACCTTC; CDR3 protein: CASQNTPGQLYGYTF
D gene: NA; V gene: TRBV27; clone size: NA; J gene: TRBJ2-3; CDR3 DNA: TGTGCCAGCAGTTTAAGGGGGACAGATACGCAGTATTTT; CDR3 protein: CASSLRGTDTQYF
D gene: TRBD1; V gene: TRBV6-5; clone size: NA; J gene: TRBJ2-4; CDR3 DNA: TGTGCCAGCAGTTACAGCGGACCAGGGGGAAACATTCAGTACTTC; CDR3 protein: CASSYSGPGGNIQYF
D gene: NA; V gene: TRBV7-9; clone size: once; J gene: TRBJ1-6; CDR3 DNA: TGTGCCAGCAGCCGAGCGGGGCGGAGCTCCTATAATTCACCCCTCCACTTT; CDR3 protein: CASSRAGRSSYNSPLHF
D gene: TRBD1; V gene: TRBV6-6; clone size: NA; J gene: TRBJ2-5; CDR3 DNA: TGTGCCAGCAGCCAGACAGGGTCGAAGACCCAGTACTTC; CDR3 protein: CASSQTGSKTQYF
D gene: NA; V gene: TRBV4-3; clone size: NA; J gene: TRBJ2-3; CDR3 DNA: TGCGCCAGCAGCCAAGATCAAGAAGCCCGGGCAGATACGCAGTATTTT; CDR3 protein: CASSQDQEARADTQYF
D gene: TRBD1; V gene: TRBV13; clone size: NA; J gene: TRBJ2-4; CDR3 DNA: TGTGCCAGCAGCGCCCGGGACAGCGACCTTAGCATTCAGTACTTC; CDR3 protein: CASSARDSDLSIQYF
D gene: NA; V gene: TRBV14; clone size: NA; J gene: TRBJ2-3; CDR3 DNA: TGTGCCAGCAGCCAAGTCCCCGCAGATACGCAGTATTTT; CDR3 protein: CASSQVPADTQYF
D gene: NA; V gene: TRBV9; clone size: NA; J gene: TRBJ2-5; CDR3 DNA: TGTGCCAGCAGCGTAGTTCCGGGAGTAGAGACCCAGTACTTC; CDR3 protein: CASSVVPGVETQYF
D gene: NA; V gene: TRBV15; clone size: NA; J gene: TRBJ2-3; CDR3 DNA: TGTGCCACCAGCGCGGACTTCGATACGCAGTATTTT; CDR3 protein: CATSADFDTQYF
D gene: NA; V gene: TRBV7-3; clone size: few; J gene: TRBJ1-6; CDR3 DNA: TGTGCCAGCAGCTTAAACTCAAATTCACCCCTCCACTTT; CDR3 protein: CASSLNSNSPLHF
D gene: NA; V gene: TRBV19; clone size: NA; J gene: TRBJ1-5; CDR3 DNA: TGTGCCAGTAGTATAGATCGGTGGCAGCCCCAGCATTTT; CDR3 protein: CASSIDRWQPQHF
D gene: TRBD2; V gene: TRBV7-9; clone size: NA; J gene: TRBJ2-7; CDR3 DNA: TGTGCCAGCAGCTCCGGGACTACGTCCTACGAGCAGTACTTC; CDR3 protein: CASSSGTTSYEQYF
D gene: NA; V gene: TRBV7-6; clone size: NA; J gene: TRBJ1-6; CDR3 DNA: TGTGCCAGTGCGACAGGACTCAATTCACCCCTCCACTTT; CDR3 protein: CASATGLNSPLHF
D gene: NA; V gene: TRBV15; clone size: once; J gene: TRBJ2-7; CDR3 DNA: TGTGCCACCAGCAGAGAATCTTCAGGGCAGGGCTCCTACGAGCAGTACTTC; CDR3 protein: CATSRESSGQGSYEQYF
D gene: TRBD1; V gene: TRBV6-6; clone size: NA; J gene: TRBJ1-6; CDR3 DNA: TGTGCCAGCAACCTAGAAACAGGGGTAGGCTCACCCCTCCACTTT; CDR3 protein: CASNLETGVGSPLHF
D gene: TRBD1; V gene: TRBV5-4; clone size: once; J gene: TRBJ1-2; CDR3 DNA: TGTGCCAGCAGCTTGCTCGGCAGGGGGCCTTCTAACTATGGCTACACCTTC; CDR3 protein: CASSLLGRGPSNYGYTF
D gene: NA; V gene: TRBV7-9; clone size: NA; J gene: TRBJ2-7; CDR3 DNA: TGTGCCAGCAGCCCCGGGGGCTCCTACGAGCAGTACTTC; CDR3 protein: CASSPGGSYEQYF
D gene: NA; V gene: TRBV9; clone size: NA; J gene: TRBJ1-3; CDR3 DNA: TGTGCCAGCAGCTTGAGCTCTGGAAACACCATATATTTT; CDR3 protein: CASSLSSGNTIYF
D gene: NA; V gene: TRBV4-1; clone size: NA; J gene: TRBJ1-2; CDR3 DNA: TGCGCCAGCAGCAATCTCGGGACACTTGATGGCTACACCTTC; CDR3 protein: CASSNLGTLDGYTF